The clone carrying this T cell receptor beta chain was detected only once. No antigen is known for it. Germline V gene lookup returns CDR1 MDHEN and CDR2 SYDVKM. This CDR3 has 13 residues. V shed 5 bases, J shed 9 bases, and the junction held 4 bases outside the gene matches. PCR employed 60 Vbeta and 13 Jbeta primers. Per the study methods: An analysis performed later counted about 80 million unique TCR beta chains (roughly 11 million of them shared). Measured with immunoSEQ multiplex PCR; TCRdb has only the in-frame clones, and not every one. The V and J calls and clone size are taken from that table; D and trimming were inferred from the DNA. The table records around 200,000 clones, roughly four fifths of them present only once. This sample stems from a study of cytomegalovirus exposure and HLA in healthy donors. Findings and limits, study-wide: Common viral pathogens were later found to be apparently linked to several of the most significant clusters. Most TCR sequences were seen very rarely across donors, but some public TCRs occurred in many.

This clonotype was obtained from a man between 50 and 59 years old in good health and CMV-seronegative. Sequenced material: PBMCs. The V call is TRBV28, the J call TRBJ2-1, with 10 bases that match TRBD2. CDR3 in amino acids: CASSRTSGAEQFF. In nucleotides, the CDR3 is TGTGCCAGCAGTCGGACTAGCGGAGCTGAGCAGTTCTTC. The whole variable domain, filled in from reference TRBV28 and TRBJ2-1, reads DVKVTQSSRYLVKRTGEKVFLECVQDMDHENMFWYRQDPGLGLRLIYFSYDVKMKEKGDIPEGYSVSREKKERFSLILESASTNQTSMYLCASSRTSGAEQFFGPGTRLTVL.